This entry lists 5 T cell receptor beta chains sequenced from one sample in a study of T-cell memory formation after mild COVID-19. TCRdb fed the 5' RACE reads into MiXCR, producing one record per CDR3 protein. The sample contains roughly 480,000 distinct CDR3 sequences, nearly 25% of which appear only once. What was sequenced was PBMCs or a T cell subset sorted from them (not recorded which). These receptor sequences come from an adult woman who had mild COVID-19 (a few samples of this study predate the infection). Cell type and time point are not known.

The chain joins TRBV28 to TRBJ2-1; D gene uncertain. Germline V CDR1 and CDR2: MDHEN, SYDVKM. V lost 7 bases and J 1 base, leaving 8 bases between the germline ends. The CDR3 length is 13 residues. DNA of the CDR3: TGTGCCAGCACGAGCGCGTCCTACAATGAGCAGTTCTTC. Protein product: CASTSASYNEQFF.

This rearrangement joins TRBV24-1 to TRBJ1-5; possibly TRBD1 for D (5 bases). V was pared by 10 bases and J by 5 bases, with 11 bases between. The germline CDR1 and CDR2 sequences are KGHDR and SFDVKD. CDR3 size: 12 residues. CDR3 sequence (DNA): TGTGCCACTCAGGGATCCGATCAGCCCCAGCATTTT. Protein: CATQGSDQPQHF.

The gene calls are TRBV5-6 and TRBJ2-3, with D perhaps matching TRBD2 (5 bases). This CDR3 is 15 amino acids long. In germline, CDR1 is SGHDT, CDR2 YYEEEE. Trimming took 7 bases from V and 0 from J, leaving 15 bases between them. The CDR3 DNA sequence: TGTGCCAGCTACTCCCCCGGGGTTAGCACAGATACGCAGTATTTT. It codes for CASYSPGVSTDTQYF.

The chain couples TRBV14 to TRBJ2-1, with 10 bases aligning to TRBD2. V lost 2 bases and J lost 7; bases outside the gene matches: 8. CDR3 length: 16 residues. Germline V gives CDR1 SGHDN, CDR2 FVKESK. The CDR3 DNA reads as TGTGCCAGCAGCCAATCCCTAGCGGGAGTCAAAAATGAGCAGTTCTTC. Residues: CASSQSLAGVKNEQFF.

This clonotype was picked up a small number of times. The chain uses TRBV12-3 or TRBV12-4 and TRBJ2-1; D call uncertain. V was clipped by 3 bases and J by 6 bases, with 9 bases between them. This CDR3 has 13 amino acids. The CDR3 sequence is CASSFGGSNEQFF. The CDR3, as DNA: TGTGCCAGCAGTTTTGGCGGATCCAATGAGCAGTTCTTC.